This T cell receptor beta chain was sequenced for a study of blood T cell repertoires in COVID-19 (dated by TCRdb to 2019 to 2021). About the study as a whole: Samples from collaborators originated in the United States, Italy and Spain and spanned both the acute and convalescent phases of COVID-19. The material from the prospective study consisted of cDNA or gDNA derived from T cells, B-cell-depleted T cells, or PBMCs. The dataset comprised deeply sampled blood TCRbeta repertoires from subjects exposed to, actively infected with, or recovered from COVID-19. The repertoires were made available in a free public database intended to serve as a resource for research on the immune response to SARS-CoV-2. Samples came from the ongoing ImmuneRACE study (first 160 participants) plus 1,254 subjects from 6 global collaborators. Sample metadata almost always included a de-identified subject ID, COVID-19 status, age in years and sex. Where HLA class I and class II types were available, the types were taken from metadata supplied by the sample provider, not from assay-based typing. General conclusions and limits of the study: The amount of clinical and demographic metadata varied by source and participant and was provided uncurated.

TCRbeta CDR3 regions were amplified from genomic DNA using the immunoSEQ Assay, a bias-controlled multiplex PCR. The authors' analysis ran thus. Nucleated cell counts per sample were estimated from amplification of reference gene primers within the assay. To quantify the absolute abundance of each unique TCRbeta CDR3 rearrangement, sequence reads were collapsed and filtered. For each sample, productive Simpson clonality was calculated as the square root of Simpson's diversity index across productive rearrangements. In TCRdb, the immuneACCESS table is reduced to in-frame sequences with V and J assigned. These tables do not hold every clone; where another copy was compared, an unresolved V gene accounts for under half, and the others remain unexplained. The V and J calls and clone size are taken from that table; D and trimming were inferred from the DNA. The sample table records 250,000 or so clones; about 85% of these occur just once. The biggest ten clones account for approximately 6.6% of the sample.

Comments on this clone: The antigen it binds to is not known. One base away there is no much larger clone; base qualities are not given.

In the prospective study, participants were roughly 18 to 100 years old, resided in approximately 22 geographic areas of the United States, and were enrolled through a virtual design. Cohort assignment in the prospective study relied on participant-reported clinical history from a screening survey and a study questionnaire. Exposed participants were defined as having been in contact with someone with a PCR-confirmed or clinician-diagnosed COVID-19 case within 2 weeks of study entry. Each participant in the prospective study had whole blood, serum and a nasopharyngeal or oropharyngeal swab collected by mobile phlebotomists. Over a roughly 2-month period, participants in the prospective study had the option of providing additional blood draws and questionnaires. Prospective study blood samples were shipped either frozen or at room temperature before DNA extraction. The sequenced sample was PBMCs or T cells enriched from blood (not recorded which). This sequence was found in a woman aged 45-59 years who had been exposed to COVID-19.

The bases are TGCGCCAGCAGCGACAGGGTTGGGGTCCGACAGGGCTATTCAAATTCACCCCTCCACTTT. It encodes CASSDRVGVRQGYSNSPLHF. The chain couples TRBV10-1 to TRBJ1-6; TRBD1 fits 7 bases in the junction. Sequences WNHNN (CDR1) and SYGVQD (CDR2) are obtained from the germline V gene (reference sequence). The cysteine opens and the phenylalanine closes a CDR3 of 20 amino acids. The retained sequence is limited to the CDR3, 60 bases, with the frame set at the first base. Trimmed from V: 6 bases; trimmed from J: 7 bases; junction bases lacking a gene match: 24.